The 2 T cell receptor beta chains in this list originate from one sample, sequenced in a study of cytomegalovirus exposure and HLA in healthy donors. Vbeta (60) and Jbeta (13) primers were used in the PCR. Profiling relied on immunoSEQ multiplex PCR, and the TCRdb table lists in-frame clones only, not all of them. The profile shows 100,000 or so clones, under 85% of them singletons. Material: PBMCs. These receptors originate from a man aged 25 to 40 in good health and CMV-seronegative.

The V and J genes are TRBV27 and TRBJ2-5, with 12 bases identical to TRBD1. Germline assignment: CDR1 MNHEY and CDR2 SMNVEV (reference sequence). V lost 5 bases, J lost 5 bases, and 15 bases stayed unmatched. This CDR3 has 18 residues. This CDR3 is CASSRFQGQGARSETQYF. In DNA, the CDR3 is TGTGCCAGCAGTCGGTTTCAGGGACAGGGGGCTCGGAGTGAGACCCAGTACTTC.

The J gene is TRBJ1-2, the V gene TRBV16, with a tentative D call TRBD1 (5 bases). V lost 4 bases, J lost 5 bases, and 17 bases lay in between. Germline V gene lookup returns CDR1 KGHSY and CDR2 FQNENV. This CDR3 is built from 15 residues. This CDR3 is CASSPIGTELYGYTF. CDR3 in DNA: TGTGCCAGCAGCCCCATTGGGACTGAACTATATGGCTACACCTTC.